Following are 28 T cell receptor beta chains from one sample sequenced in a study of cytotoxic CD8 clonotypes in ibrutinib-treated CLL. Profiled with immunoSEQ multiplex PCR; TCRdb holds only in-frame clones, not every one. The sample lists 330,000 or so clones, 67% occurring once. The material was PBMCs, obtained after 36 months of ibrutinib treatment. The receptors derive from a human donor with chronic lymphocytic leukemia.

The V and J genes are TRBV9 and TRBJ1-2, with D unclear. Trimming shortened V by 3 bases and J by 6 bases, and 6 bases separated the two germline ends. This CDR3 spans 11 amino acids. Germline V gives CDR1 SGDLS, CDR2 YYNGEE. In DNA, the CDR3 is TGTGCCAGCAGCGGGATGGATGGCTACACCTTC. The encoded protein is CASSGMDGYTF.

This clone occurred a few times. The chain recombines TRBV2 with TRBJ1-2, with D unclear. The CDR3 totals 13 residues. The V gene's germline CDR1 is SNHLY and CDR2 FYNNEI. Deletions cut 1 base from V and 8 bases from J, with 11 bases between. The CDR3 nucleotides are TGTGCCAGCAGTGAAGGACACATTTCCGGCTACACCTTC. It is translated as CASSEGHISGYTF.

This chain connects TRBV19 to TRBJ2-5, with 9 bases that match TRBD2. The trim removed 3 bases at V and 5 bases at J, leaving 4 bases unmatched. Germline V gene lookup returns CDR1 LNHDA and CDR2 SQIVND (reference sequence). The CDR3 runs 14 residues. CDR3 nucleotides: TGTGCCAGTAGTATCCTAGCGGGGATGGAGACCCAGTACTTC. Translated: CASSILAGMETQYF.

The chain joins TRBV19 to TRBJ1-5; D perhaps matches TRBD1 (5 bases). CDR3 size: 18 residues. Germline assignment: CDR1 LNHDA and CDR2 SQIVND (reference sequence). The V and J ends lost 10 bases and 2 bases respectively, with 27 bases between them. CDR3 nucleotide sequence: TGTGCCACCCCGTTTGGGCCCAAGGGGCAGCGGGGCAATCAGCCCCAGCATTTT. Protein: CATPFGPKGQRGNQPQHF.

CDR3 amino acids: CASSLPGGLEETQYF. The CDR3 nucleotides read TGCGCCAGCAGCTTACCTGGCGGGCTAGAGGAGACCCAGTACTTC. This chain links TRBV5-1 with TRBJ2-5; tentatively, D is TRBD2 (5 bases). V was cut by 2 bases and J by 5 bases, with 16 bases left in between. CDR3 length equals 15 residues. The V gene's germline CDR1 is SGHRS and CDR2 YFSETQ.

The CDR3 is CASSVDVLKWSPLHF. Written as DNA, the CDR3 is TGTGCCAGCAGCGTAGATGTTCTCAAATGGTCACCCCTCCACTTT. The chain couples TRBV9 to TRBJ1-6; D remains ambiguous. Germline loops: CDR1 SGDLS, CDR2 YYNGEE. V shed 0 bases and J shed 10 bases, with 14 bases lying between them. The CDR3 spans 15 residues. Combining the CDR3 with reference TRBV9 and TRBJ1-6 gives the whole variable domain DSGVTQTPKHLITATGQRVTLRCSPRSGDLSVYWYQQSLDQGLQFLIQYYNGEERAKGNILERFSAQQFPDLHSELNLSSLELGDSALYFCASSVDVLKWSPLHFGNGTRLTVT.

This clone was observed a few times. This chain links TRBV5-1 with TRBJ2-7; maybe TRBD1 (6 bases). The CDR3 runs 16 residues. Trimming took 0 bases from V and 0 from J, leaving 13 bases between them. Germline V gene data show CDR1 as SGHRS and CDR2 as YFSETQ. The CDR3 DNA reads as TGCGCCAGCAGCTTGGAGGCACGGACAGTCTCCTACGAGCAGTACTTC. Protein: CASSLEARTVSYEQYF.

V and J are TRBV9 and TRBJ2-3; D unresolved. V lost 4 bases to trimming and J lost 6 bases, with 9 bases between them. The CDR3 is 12 residues long. The germline V gene encodes CDR1 SGDLS and CDR2 YYNGEE. The CDR3 sequence is CASSPRPDTQYF. CDR3 DNA sequence: TGTGCCAGCAGCCCGAGGCCCGATACGCAGTATTTT.

The chain couples TRBV28 to TRBJ1-3; unclear D gene. Between the trimmed V and J ends, which lost 7 bases and 4 bases, there was a span of 14 bases. CDR3 size: 14 residues. In germline, CDR1 is MDHEN, CDR2 SYDVKM. The CDR3 bases are TGTGCCAGCAAACTACACCATCGGGGAAACACCATATATTTT. This translates into CASKLHHRGNTIYF.

V is TRBV9 and J is TRBJ2-7, with 14 bases matching TRBD2. The CDR3 runs 13 residues. The germline V gene encodes CDR1 SGDLS and CDR2 YYNGEE. V trimming: 4 bases; J trimming: 10 bases; junction bases outside the gene matches: 4. The CDR3 coding sequence is TGTGCCAGCAGCTTGACTAGCGGGGGGGCCCAGTACTTC. The encoded protein is CASSLTSGGAQYF.

The chain recombines TRBV11-2 with TRBJ2-3; D gene unclear. This CDR3 contains 17 residues. Germline CDR1 and CDR2: SGHAT and FQNNGV. Trimming left V 1 base short and J 3 bases short, with 17 bases between. In DNA form, the CDR3 reads TGTGCCAGCAGCTTAGTCTCGGGCAGGCGGCTAACAGATACGCAGTATTTT. As protein: CASSLVSGRRLTDTQYF.

The chain uses TRBV7-8 and TRBJ2-7, with no clear D. The germline gives CDR1 SGHVS, CDR2 FQNEAQ. V shed 6 bases and J shed 2 bases, with 14 bases lying between them. CDR3 size: 14 residues. CDR3 DNA: TGTGCCAGCAGTCAGGAGAGGTTCACCTACGAGCAGTACTTC. It yields the protein CASSQERFTYEQYF.

The V and J genes are TRBV9 and TRBJ1-2, with TRBD1 identical over 7 bases. There are 13 residues in the CDR3. Per the germline V gene, CDR1 is SGDLS and CDR2 is YYNGEE. The J segment lost 8 bases and the V segment lost 0 bases, leaving 4 bases of the junction unmatched. The CDR3 here is CASSVGTGRGYTF. Written as DNA, the CDR3 is TGTGCCAGCAGCGTAGGGACAGGACGGGGCTACACCTTC.

The chain links TRBV6-4 to TRBJ2-1; D ambiguous. The V gene lost 6 bases and the J gene lost 1 base, with 10 bases spanning the gap. The CDR3 extends over 14 amino acids. CDR1 is MRHNA and CDR2 is SNTAGT in the germline V gene. CDR3 sequence (DNA): TGTGCCAGCAGCCGCTCCCGGTCCTACAATGAGCAGTTCTTC. This codes for CASSRSRSYNEQFF.

The sample holds one count of this clone. The chain carries TRBV11-3 and TRBJ2-7; unclear D gene. The V and J ends lost 5 bases and 2 bases respectively, with 13 bases between them. Looked up from germline, CDR1 is SGHNT and CDR2 is YENEEA. The CDR3 sequence is 14 residues long. The DNA of the CDR3 is TGTGCCAGCAGCCGAGGTCAGGCTACCTACGAGCAGTACTTC. It translates to CASSRGQATYEQYF.

In this sample, this clone turned up a few times. The rearrangement links TRBV7-2 to TRBJ1-5; D is unclear. CDR3 size: 13 residues. CDR1 and CDR2 from the germline V gene are SGHTA and FQGNSA. Between the trimmed V and J ends, which lost 5 bases and 9 bases, there was a span of 14 bases. CDR3 loop: CASSPQSDGPQHF. In nucleotides, the CDR3 is TGTGCCAGCAGCCCCCAAAGTGATGGGCCCCAGCATTTT.

The genes are TRBV6-1 and TRBJ1-1; D remains ambiguous. Germline V gives CDR1 MNHNS, CDR2 SASEGT. Trimming cost V 3 bases and J 1 base, with 9 bases left between them. The CDR3 is 14 amino acids. The CDR3 loop reads CASSERSRNTEAFF. DNA for the CDR3: TGTGCCAGCAGTGAGAGAAGTCGGAACACTGAAGCTTTCTTT.

The V and J genes are TRBV6-6 and TRBJ2-3; 11 bases agree with TRBD2. Trimming took 7 bases from V and 5 from J; bases not matched to a gene: 5. CDR3 size: 14 residues. The germline gives CDR1 MNHNY, CDR2 SVGAGI (reference sequence). CDR3 residues: CASTLSGGEDTQYF. The CDR3, as DNA: TGTGCCAGCACCCTTAGCGGGGGGGAAGATACGCAGTATTTT.

The chain joins TRBV5-6 to TRBJ1-2, with D perhaps matching TRBD1 (5 bases). The CDR3 runs to 14 residues. Germline CDR1 is SGHDT and CDR2 is YYEEEE. V gave up 6 bases and J gave up 4 bases, with 16 bases separating them. In DNA, the CDR3 is TGTGCCAGCAAGGAGTTAGGGGTCCCCTATGGCTACACCTTC. Its protein product is CASKELGVPYGYTF.

A few counts support this clone. This rearrangement joins TRBV5-8 to TRBJ2-5, with D perhaps given as TRBD1 or TRBD2 (6 bases each). Trimming removed 0 bases at V and 5 bases at J, with 11 bases between. The CDR3 length is 14 residues. Germline loops: CDR1 SGHTS, CDR2 YDEGEE. CDR3 nucleotide sequence: TGTGCCAGCAGCTTGGGGGGGGCGCGGGAGACCCAGTACTTC. Amino acids: CASSLGGARETQYF.

V and J are TRBV5-4 and TRBJ2-4; TRBD2 is a possible D gene (6 bases). CDR3 length: 13 amino acids. Trimming shortened V by 5 bases and J by 7 bases, and 13 bases separated the two germline ends. Germline V gives CDR1 SGHNT, CDR2 YYREEE (reference sequence). DNA for the CDR3: TGTGCCAGCAGGCCTCGGGAGACGAACATTCAGTACTTC. As protein: CASRPRETNIQYF.

The genes are TRBV10-3 and TRBJ2-2; the match to TRBD2 covers 7 bases. The V gene end was trimmed by 6 bases and the J gene end by 1 base; junction bases not matched to a gene: 5. The CDR3 sequence is 15 residues long. Germline values: CDR1 ENHRY, CDR2 SYGVKD. CDR3 nucleotides: TGTGCCATCAGCGGACTAGAAGGGAACACCGGGGAGCTGTTTTTT. Residues: CAISGLEGNTGELFF.

This clone was seen a few times. V gene TRBV13 combines with J gene TRBJ1-2; maybe TRBD1 (5 bases). Trimming removed 5 bases at V and 4 bases at J, with 17 bases between. CDR3 size: 15 residues. CDR1 and CDR2 (germline): PRHDT, FYEKMQ (reference sequence). The CDR3 coding sequence is TGTGCCAGCAGCCTCGGGCGGGGGAAGATCTATGGCTACACCTTC. Translated: CASSLGRGKIYGYTF. The variable domain in full, completed from reference TRBV13 and TRBJ1-2, reads AAGVIQSPRHLIKEKRETATLKCYPIPRHDTVYWYQQGPGQDPQFLISFYEKMQSDKGSIPDRFSAQQFSDYHSELNMSSLELGDSALYFCASSLGRGKIYGYTFGSGTRLTVV.

The chain is built from TRBV2 and TRBJ2-5; D remains unclear. The ends were cut back, 7 bases at V and 5 bases at J, with 11 bases in the middle. CDR1 and CDR2 (germline): SNHLY, FYNNEI. The CDR3 spans 12 residues. CDR3 loop: CASKAFVETQYF. The CDR3 coding sequence is TGTGCCAGCAAAGCGTTTGTTGAGACCCAGTACTTC.

CDR3 loop: CASSQDMGAGYEQYF. Here the CDR3 DNA reads TGCGCCAGCAGCCAAGATATGGGGGCGGGTTACGAGCAGTACTTC. This chain joins TRBV4-1 and TRBJ2-7; a weak D match, TRBD1 (6 bases). The V gene lost 0 bases and the J gene lost 4 bases, with 13 bases spanning the gap. Germline V gives CDR1 MGHRA, CDR2 YSYEKL. The CDR3 loop spans 15 amino acids.

This chain links TRBV27 with TRBJ2-5; D unresolved. This CDR3 is built from 12 residues. Trimming removed 1 base from V and 5 bases from J, with 5 bases in between. Germline assignment: CDR1 MNHEY and CDR2 SMNVEV (reference sequence). The CDR3 sequence: CASSLCQETQYF. The CDR3 region has the DNA TGTGCCAGCAGTTTATGTCAGGAGACCCAGTACTTC.

This clone was recorded only once. The V gene is TRBV5-1, the J gene TRBJ2-7; 9 positions match TRBD1. The germline V gene has CDR1 SGHRS and CDR2 YFSETQ. V lost 4 bases to trimming and J lost 0 bases; unmatched junction nucleotides: 8. This CDR3 is built from 16 residues. The CDR3 DNA is TGCGCCAGCAGCGGAGACCGGGACAGGGCCTCCTACGAGCAGTACTTC. This codes for CASSGDRDRASYEQYF.

This clone showed up just a few times. The rearrangement links TRBV18 to TRBJ2-1; possible D gene TRBD1, 5 bases. V lost 4 bases, J lost 8 bases, and 15 bases lay in between. Germline-derived CDR1 and CDR2 are KGHSH and LQKENI. CDR3 size: 14 residues. The DNA of the CDR3 is TGTGCCAGCTCACTTCCAGGGATAGACTATGAGCAGTTCTTC. Its translation is CASSLPGIDYEQFF.